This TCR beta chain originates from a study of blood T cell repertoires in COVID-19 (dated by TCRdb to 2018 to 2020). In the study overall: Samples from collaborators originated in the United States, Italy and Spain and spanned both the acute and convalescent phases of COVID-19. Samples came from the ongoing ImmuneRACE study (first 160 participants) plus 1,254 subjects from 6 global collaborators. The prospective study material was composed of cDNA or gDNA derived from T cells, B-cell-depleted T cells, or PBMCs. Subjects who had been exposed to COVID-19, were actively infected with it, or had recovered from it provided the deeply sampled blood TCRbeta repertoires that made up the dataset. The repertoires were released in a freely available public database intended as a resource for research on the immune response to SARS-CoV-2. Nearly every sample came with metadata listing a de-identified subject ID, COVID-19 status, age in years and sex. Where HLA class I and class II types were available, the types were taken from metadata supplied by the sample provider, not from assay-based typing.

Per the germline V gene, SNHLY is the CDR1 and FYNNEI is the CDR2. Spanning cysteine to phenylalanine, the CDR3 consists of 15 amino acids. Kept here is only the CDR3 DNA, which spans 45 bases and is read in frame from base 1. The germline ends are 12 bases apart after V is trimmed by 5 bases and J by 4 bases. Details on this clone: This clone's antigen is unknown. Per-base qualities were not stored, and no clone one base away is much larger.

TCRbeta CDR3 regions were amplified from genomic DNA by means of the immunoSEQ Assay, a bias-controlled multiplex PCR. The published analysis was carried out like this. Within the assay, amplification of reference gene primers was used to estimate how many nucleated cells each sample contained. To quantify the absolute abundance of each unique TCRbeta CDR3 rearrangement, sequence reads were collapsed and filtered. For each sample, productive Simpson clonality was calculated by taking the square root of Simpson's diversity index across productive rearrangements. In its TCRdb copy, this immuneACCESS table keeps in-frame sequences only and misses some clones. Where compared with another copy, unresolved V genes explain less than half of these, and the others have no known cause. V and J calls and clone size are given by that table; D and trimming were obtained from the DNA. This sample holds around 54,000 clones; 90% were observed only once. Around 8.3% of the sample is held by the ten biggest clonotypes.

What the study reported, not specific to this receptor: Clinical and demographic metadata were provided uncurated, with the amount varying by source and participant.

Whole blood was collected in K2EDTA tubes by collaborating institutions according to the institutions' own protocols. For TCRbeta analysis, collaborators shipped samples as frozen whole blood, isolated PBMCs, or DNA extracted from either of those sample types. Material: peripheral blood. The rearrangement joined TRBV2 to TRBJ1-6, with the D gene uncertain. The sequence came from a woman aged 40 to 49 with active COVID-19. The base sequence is TGTGCCAGCAGTCCAAGGGAGTCTTATAATTCACCCCTCCACTTT. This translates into CASSPRESYNSPLHF. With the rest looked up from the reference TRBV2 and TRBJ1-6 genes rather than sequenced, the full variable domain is EPEVTQTPSHQVTQMGQEVILRCVPISNHLYFYWYRQILGQKVEFLVSFYNNEISEKSEIFDDQFSVERPDGSNFTLKIRSTKLEDSAMYFCASSPRESYNSPLHFGNGTRLTVT.